These T cell receptor beta chains were read from a single sample in a study of T cells in Graves' hyperthyroidism and ophthalmopathy. One entry per CDR3 protein, called by TCRdb with MiXCR from the multiplex PCR reads. This sample carries about 400,000 distinct CDR3 sequences, approximately 14% of them seen once, and the ten largest clones take approximately 8%. The source material was blood. The origin of the receptors is a woman between 18 and 30 years old with Graves' hyperthyroidism. CDR3s include the opening cysteine and the closing phenylalanine or tryptophan. The order of the fields is J gene, V gene, CDR3 protein.

TRBJ2-1 TRBV28 CASSTRGPYNEQFF
TRBJ2-1 TRBV5-6 CASSLDARAGEQFF
TRBJ2-5 TRBV4-2 CASSYGRSQEIQYF
TRBJ2-7 TRBV7-3 CASSLTSRGRDYEQYF
TRBJ1-5 TRBV19 CASRGLNNQPQHF
TRBJ2-3 TRBV20-1 CSARDPVTDTQYF
TRBJ2-1 TRBV20-1 CSARKAGDGYNEQFF
TRBJ1-5 TRBV4-1 CASRPTALSNQPQHF
TRBJ2-1 TRBV5-1 CASVRGVRQGAYEQFF
TRBJ1-2 TRBV3-1 CASSQGADYGYTF
TRBJ2-7 TRBV4-2 CASSQEQDNSYEQYF
TRBJ2-2 TRBV14 CASSLWDTENGELFF
TRBJ2-5 TRBV6-1 CASSWGGTDQETQYF
TRBJ1-2 TRBV7-3 CASSLTGTRGYTF
TRBJ2-7 TRBV11-3 CASSLDTADGYEQYF
TRBJ2-7 TRBV7-9 CASSQPGLIYEQYF
TRBJ2-1 TRBV9 CASSVGVSSYNEQFF
TRBJ2-1 TRBV6-1 CASKAGGVYNEQFF
TRBJ2-5 TRBV27 CASSRWDGSETQYF
TRBJ1-6 TRBV7-9 CASTPGGTGGSPLHF
TRBJ1-1 TRBV20-1 CSARLLGTEAFF
TRBJ2-5 TRBV18 CASSPRDSADGTQYF
TRBJ1-5 TRBV20-1 CSAPRGENQPQHF
TRBJ2-7 TRBV7-9 CASSPDRATGQYF
TRBJ1-6 TRBV6-1 CAGAKAAGSPLHF
TRBJ1-5 TRBV6-1 CASRDRAAQPQHF
TRBJ1-1 TRBV11-3 CASSSGGQGRATEAFF
TRBJ1-4 TRBV18 CASSTGLGDEKLFF
TRBJ2-7 TRBV7-9 CASSPTESSYEQYF
TRBJ2-7 TRBV2 CASSEPLKLAGGPGEQYF
TRBJ2-1 TRBV10-3 CAISESETSGYNEQFF
TRBJ2-1 TRBV27 CASSLSTSPPYNEQFF
TRBJ2-1 TRBV7-2 CASSLARSPNEQFF
TRBJ2-5 TRBV6-1 CASSRLAARQETQYF
TRBJ1-2 TRBV12-3/TRBV12-4 CASSLGGRERGYTF
TRBJ2-7 TRBV30 CAWSLAGDRYTEQYF
TRBJ2-3 TRBV7-8 CASSLAQLAGGTDTQYF
TRBJ2-7 TRBV20-1 CSAKGTDATYEQYF
TRBJ2-1 TRBV7-6 CASSFVQEPSYNEQFF
TRBJ2-4 TRBV11-2 CASSLDPPKNIQYF
TRBJ2-3 TRBV6-5 CASSYVPTDTQYF
TRBJ2-7 TRBV6-1 CASGPGGRLGLYEQYF
TRBJ2-3 TRBV19 CASSRVPDTQYF
TRBJ2-2 TRBV6-1 CASSGGDTGELFF
TRBJ1-5 TRBV7-9 CASSLGTGGGGPQHF
TRBJ2-7 TRBV27 CASSLGWGPYEQYF
TRBJ1-2 TRBV20-1 CSAAGDSNYGYTF
TRBJ2-2 TRBV2 CARRTGGTTGELFF
TRBJ2-7 TRBV7-8 CASSLNAGTGYEQYF
TRBJ2-7 TRBV4-2 CASSQVGGSKAGEKQYF
TRBJ2-3 TRBV9 CASSVEGRREKDTQYF
TRBJ2-7 TRBV6-1 CASSSSSEGATYEQYF
TRBJ1-2 TRBV20-1 CSAKTGNYGYTF
TRBJ2-4 TRBV3-1 CASSQQGSKNIQYF
TRBJ2-3 TRBV5-5 CASSLAFQGADTQYF
TRBJ2-7 TRBV9 CASSVGGANYEQYF
TRBJ2-2 TRBV28 CASSLRLATNTGELFF
TRBJ1-2 TRBV28 CASSPPQFYGYTF
TRBJ2-3 TRBV7-9 CASSLAAGGTQYF